This entry concerns a single T cell receptor (beta chain). Its antigen remains unidentified. TCRdb's table, derived via immunoSEQ multiplex PCR, lists solely in-frame clones and lacks some. This table holds 55,000 to 85,000 clones, less than 90% found once. This sample was taken from a study of T cell responses to AZD1222 COVID-19 vaccine. Study as a whole: The study pooled second doses at about 4 or about 12 weeks. Overall study results and limits: White British ancestry dominated among donors, who included more females, and clonal diversity was possibly underestimated. No day 14 peak samples; only post-peak repertoires were characterized.

This CDR3 contains 15 residues. Deletions cut 0 bases from V and 4 bases from J, with 11 bases between. Germline CDR1 reads SGDLS; CDR2 reads YYNGEE. The TCR comes from an adult in good health. The sequencing here drew on peripheral blood, taken on day 0 of AZD1222 vaccination. The genes are TRBV9 and TRBJ1-3, with D possibly TRBD1 on 5 matching bases. This CDR3 reads CASSVGGVPGNTIYF. The CDR3 DNA follows: TGTGCCAGCAGCGTAGGGGGGGTCCCCGGAAACACCATATATTTT.